This T cell receptor beta chain was observed in a study of T cells in Graves' hyperthyroidism and ophthalmopathy. General study points: Through a model of 13 V-J features, ophthalmopathy was separated from stable hyperthyroidism. Most clonotypes that expanded in the thyroid above 0.001 also showed up in blood.

Hyperthyroidism of Graves' type that showed no ophthalmopathy progression within 18 months was stable. Diagnosis of hyperthyroidism was new in patients aged 18 to 65, and its duration was under 2 months. Trimming left V 5 bases short and J 3 bases short, with 14 bases between. The CDR3 contains 14 residues. TCR beta CDR3 region amplification was performed from RNA transcripts. RT-PCR in the first round (using the HTBI primer set) targeted the TCR CDR3. One entry per CDR3 protein results from TCRdb running MiXCR on the multiplex PCR reads. The sample consists of around 520,000 distinct CDR3 sequences, approximately 14% of them appearing once. This clonotype was detected many times. No antigen is known for it.

The TCR was taken from a woman in her thirties or forties with Graves' hyperthyroidism. Specimen: blood. The chain carries TRBV12-3 or TRBV12-4 and TRBJ2-7; perhaps TRBD2 as D (5 bases). This CDR3 is CASSAILGDYEQYF. The CDR3 bases are TGTGCCAGCAGTGCCATATTGGGAGACTACGAGCAGTACTTC.